This T cell receptor beta chain appears in the sequencing data of a study of post-analysis software for immune sequencing data. Study-wide background: Patients had relapsing-remitting, secondary progressive or progressive-relapsing multiple sclerosis; some lacked subtype. Findings of the study overall: Strong co-clustering by F measure linked samples that shared a preparation batch. Comparison of patients with controls showed about 5 TRBV segments more frequent in patients, TRBV5-6, TRBV5-1 and TRBV20-1 among them. Significantly lower normalized Chao1 diversity was seen in multiple sclerosis patients than in controls.

In the case of this clonotype: Its matching antigen is unknown.

The CDR3 consists of 14 residues. Germline V lookup: CDR1 SGHRS, CDR2 YFSETQ. V lost 2 bases and J 9 bases, leaving 15 bases between the germline ends. Unique molecular identifiers tagged the TCR beta cDNA libraries. A population of about 0.95 to 10 million T cells gave rise to roughly 0.5 million cDNA molecules. TCRdb processed the PCR reads anew with MiXCR; each CDR3 protein has one entry. The sample consists of 700,000 to 900,000 distinct CDR3 sequences, 35% to 55% of them appearing once. The sequence derives from a girl aged 10 to 17 with multiple sclerosis. The specimen was blood. The rearrangement links TRBV5-1 to TRBJ2-4; perhaps TRBD1 as D (6 bases). This CDR3 is CASSFRQDGGIQYF. In nucleotides, the CDR3 is TGCGCCAGCAGCTTTCGACAGGACGGAGGCATTCAGTACTTC.